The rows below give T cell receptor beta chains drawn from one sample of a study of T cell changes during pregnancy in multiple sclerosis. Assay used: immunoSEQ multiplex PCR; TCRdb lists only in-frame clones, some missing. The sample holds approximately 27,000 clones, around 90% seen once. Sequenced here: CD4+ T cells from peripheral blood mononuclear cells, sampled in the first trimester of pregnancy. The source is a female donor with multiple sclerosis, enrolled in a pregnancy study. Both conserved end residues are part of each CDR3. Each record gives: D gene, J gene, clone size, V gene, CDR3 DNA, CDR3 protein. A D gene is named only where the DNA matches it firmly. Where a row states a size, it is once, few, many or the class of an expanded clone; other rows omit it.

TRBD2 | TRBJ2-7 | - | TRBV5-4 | TGTGCCAGCAGCTTGGTGGACCCTAGCGGGGGGTCGTACGAGCAGTACTTC | CASSLVDPSGGSYEQYF
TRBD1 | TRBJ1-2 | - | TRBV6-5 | TGTGCCAGCAGCCGGGACAGGCTGTATGGCTACACCTTC | CASSRDRLYGYTF
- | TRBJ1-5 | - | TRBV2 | TGTGCCGGAACTACGGACAGATACAATCAGCCCCAGCATTTT | CAGTTDRYNQPQHF
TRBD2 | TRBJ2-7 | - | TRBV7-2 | TGTGCCAGCAGCCTACAGCTAGCGGGGGTCTCCTACGAGCAGTACTTC | CASSLQLAGVSYEQYF
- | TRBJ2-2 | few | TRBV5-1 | TGCGCCAGCAGCCAAGATTACAGCTCCACCGGGGAGCTGTTTTTT | CASSQDYSSTGELFF
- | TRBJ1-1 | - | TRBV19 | TGTGCCAGTAGTATATGGGGGGCTGAAGCTTTCTTT | CASSIWGAEAFF
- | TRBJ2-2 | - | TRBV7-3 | TGTGCCAGCAGCCGGTCGGGGCTAGCGTTTTCCGCGAACACCGGGGAGCTGTTTTTT | CASSRSGLAFSANTGELFF
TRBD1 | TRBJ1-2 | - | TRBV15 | TGTGCCACCAGCAGACAGGGGGCTTGGAATGGCTACACCTTC | CATSRQGAWNGYTF
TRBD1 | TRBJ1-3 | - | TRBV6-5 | TGTGCCAGCAGTTACGACAGGGACAGACCCACCATATATTTT | CASSYDRDRPTIYF
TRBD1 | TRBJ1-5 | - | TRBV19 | TGTGCCAGTAGTATAGTCGGGACAGTGGAGAGACAGCCCCAGCATTTT | CASSIVGTVERQPQHF
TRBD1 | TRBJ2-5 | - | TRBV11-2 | TGTGCCAGCAGTCAAGGGGGCAGGGCAGAGACCCAGTACTTC | CASSQGGRAETQYF
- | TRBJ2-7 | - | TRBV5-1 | TGCGCCAGCAGCCAACCCCCTCTACAGAAGTACTCCTACGAGCAGTACTTC | CASSQPPLQKYSYEQYF
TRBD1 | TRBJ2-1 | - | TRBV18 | TGTGCCAGCTCACTGACAGGGTATAACTACAATGAGCAGTTCTTC | CASSLTGYNYNEQFF
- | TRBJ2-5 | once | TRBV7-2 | TGTGCCAGCAGCACCAGGGTATCAGGGACCCAGTACTTC | CASSTRVSGTQYF
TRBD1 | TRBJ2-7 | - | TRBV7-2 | TGTGCCAGCAGCCTCACAGGGGGCCTGAGCTCCTACGAGCAGTACTTC | CASSLTGGLSSYEQYF
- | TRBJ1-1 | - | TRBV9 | TGTGCCAGCAGCGCCGACGGGGGTCTGAACACTGAAGCTTTCTTT | CASSADGGLNTEAFF
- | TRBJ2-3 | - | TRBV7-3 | TGTGCCAGCAGCTTAGGATACAGAGATACGCAGTATTTT | CASSLGYRDTQYF
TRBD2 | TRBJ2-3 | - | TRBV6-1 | TGTGCCAGCAGTGGCCCAACTAGCGGGGGGATCTCAGATACGCAGTATTTT | CASSGPTSGGISDTQYF
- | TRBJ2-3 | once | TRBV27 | TGTGCCAGCAGTTTCCTATCCCCTGCACAGGGCTACACAGATACGCAGTATTTT | CASSFLSPAQGYTDTQYF
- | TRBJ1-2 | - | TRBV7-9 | TGTGCCAGCAGCCCCTACTTCCCTGGGGCTGGCTACACCTTC | CASSPYFPGAGYTF
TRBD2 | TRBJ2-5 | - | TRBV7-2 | TGTGCCAGCAGCTTAGGGAGACTAGCGGGGAGCTACCAAGAGACCCAGTACTTC | CASSLGRLAGSYQETQYF
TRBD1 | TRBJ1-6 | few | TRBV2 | TGTGCCAGCAGTGAACGACAGGGTCTTTATTCACCCCTCCACTTT | CASSERQGLYSPLHF
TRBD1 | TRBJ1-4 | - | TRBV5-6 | TGTGCCAGCAGCTCCACGGACAGGGGGATTCCGAATGAAAAACTGTTTTTT | CASSSTDRGIPNEKLFF
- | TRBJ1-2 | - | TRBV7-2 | TGTGCCAGCAGCGCGGGGTTCTATGGCTACACCTTC | CASSAGFYGYTF
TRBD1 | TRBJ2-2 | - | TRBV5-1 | TGCGCCAGCAGCAAGGGACAGGCGGACACCGGGGAGCTGTTTTTT | CASSKGQADTGELFF
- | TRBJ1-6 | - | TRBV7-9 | TGTGCCAGCAGCTTAGAACAGTATAATTCACCCCTCCACTTT | CASSLEQYNSPLHF
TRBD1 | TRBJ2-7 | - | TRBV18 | TGTGCCAGCTCACGGTTGGACAGGGGCGACCCCTACGAGCAGTACTTC | CASSRLDRGDPYEQYF
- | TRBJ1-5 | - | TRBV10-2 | TGCGCCAGCAGTCCACAGGCCAATCAGCCCCAGCATTTT | CASSPQANQPQHF
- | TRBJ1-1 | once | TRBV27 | TGTGCCAGCAGGACCGGACAGAACACTGAAGCTTTCTTT | CASRTGQNTEAFF
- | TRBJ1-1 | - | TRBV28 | TGTGCCAGCAGTTTGCCGGGGATGAACACTGAAGCTTTCTTT | CASSLPGMNTEAFF
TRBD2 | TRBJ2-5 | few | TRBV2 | TGTGCCAGCAGATGGGGGACTAGCCATACTCAAGAGACCCAGTACTTC | CASRWGTSHTQETQYF
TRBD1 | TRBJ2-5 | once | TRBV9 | TGTGCCAGCAGCTCGGGACAGGGCCAGGGAGAGACCCAGTACTTC | CASSSGQGQGETQYF
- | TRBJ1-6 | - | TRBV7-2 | TGTGCCAGCAGCTTATTTCGGCGGGGAAATTCACCCCTCCACTTT | CASSLFRRGNSPLHF
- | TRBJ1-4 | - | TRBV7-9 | TGTGCCAGCGGAGCACAGGGATTTGAAAAACTGTTTTTT | CASGAQGFEKLFF
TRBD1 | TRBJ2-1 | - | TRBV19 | TGTGCCAGTAGTAGACTAATGGGACAGGGGAAGGATGAGCAGTTCTTC | CASSRLMGQGKDEQFF
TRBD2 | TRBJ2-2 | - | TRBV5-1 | TGCGCCAGCAGCTCTGGACTAGAACATACCCTCAGCCGGGAGCTGTTTTTT | CASSSGLEHTLSRELFF
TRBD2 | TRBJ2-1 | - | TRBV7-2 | TGTGCCAGCAGCTTCTCACTAGCGGGGGGGTTCTATGAGCAGTTCTTC | CASSFSLAGGFYEQFF
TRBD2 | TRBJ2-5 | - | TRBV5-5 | TGTGCCAGCAGCCTGATGGTTTGGGGGGGCCAGTACTTC | CASSLMVWGGQYF
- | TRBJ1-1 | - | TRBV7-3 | TGTGCCAGCAGCTTAGGTTCGGTCTTGAACACTGAAGCTTTCTTT | CASSLGSVLNTEAFF
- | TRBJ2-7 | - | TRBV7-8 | TGTGCCAGCACAGCGACCTTTACCTACGAGCAGTACTTC | CASTATFTYEQYF
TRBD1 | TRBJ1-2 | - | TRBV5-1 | TGCGCCAGCAGCTTGGATGGGACAGGGGCCTCCGCCAACCTCGGCTTC | CASSLDGTGASANLGF
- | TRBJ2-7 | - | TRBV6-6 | TGTGCCAGCAGCCTATACAGGACCTCCTACGAGCAGTACTTC | CASSLYRTSYEQYF
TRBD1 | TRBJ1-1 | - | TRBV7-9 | TGTGCCAGCAGCCCCGAGACAGGGTGGGTCTCTGAAGCTTTCTTT | CASSPETGWVSEAFF
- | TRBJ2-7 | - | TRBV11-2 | TGTGCCAGCAGCTCAGGGGTGGGGGGGGCCTACGAGCAGTACTTC | CASSSGVGGAYEQYF
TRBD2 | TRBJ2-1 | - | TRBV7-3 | TGTGCCAGCAGCTTAGGGTCTAGCGGGGGGGCACTCAATGAGCAGTTCTTC | CASSLGSSGGALNEQFF
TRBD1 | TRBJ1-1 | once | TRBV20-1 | TGCAGTGCGACACAGGGGGCCGTAGCTTTCTTT | CSATQGAVAFF
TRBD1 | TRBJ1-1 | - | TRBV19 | TGTGCCAGTAGTTTTCAGGGGGCTGTGGCCACTGAAGCTTTCTTT | CASSFQGAVATEAFF
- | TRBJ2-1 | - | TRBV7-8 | TGTGCCAGCAGTTCCCCAGGGGGACTCGCCGATGTAGGCAATGAGCAGTTCTTC | CASSSPGGLADVGNEQFF
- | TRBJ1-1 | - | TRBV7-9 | TGTGCCAGCAGCTTAGCAGGGGTCACTGAAGCTTTCTTT | CASSLAGVTEAFF
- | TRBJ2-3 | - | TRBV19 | TGTGCCAGTAAACCCGAGGGCAGGGGATCAGATACGCAGTATTTT | CASKPEGRGSDTQYF
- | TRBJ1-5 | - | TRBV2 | TGTGCCAGCAGTGACGGGGAAGCTCAGCCCCAGCATTTT | CASSDGEAQPQHF
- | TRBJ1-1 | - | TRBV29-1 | TGCAGCGTTAAGGGAGCTTCACTGAACACTGAAGCTTTCTTT | CSVKGASLNTEAFF
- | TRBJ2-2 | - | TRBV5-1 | TGTGCCAGCAGCGTCAGGGTTACCGGGGAGCTGTTTTTT | CASSVRVTGELFF
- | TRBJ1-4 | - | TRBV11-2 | TGTGCCAGCAGCTCCGCGGGGCAGCATAATGAAAAACTGTTTTTT | CASSSAGQHNEKLFF
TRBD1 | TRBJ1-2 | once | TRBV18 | TGTGCCAGCTCCCCGCGGACAGGGGAGTCTTATGGCTACACCTTC | CASSPRTGESYGYTF
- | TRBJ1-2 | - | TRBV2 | TGTGCCAGCAGTGAATGGGGCGTAGCCTTTGGCGGCTACACCTTC | CASSEWGVAFGGYTF